The source of this TCR beta chain is a study of T cells in Graves' hyperthyroidism and ophthalmopathy (dated by TCRdb to between 2019 and 2020). Broadly, across the study: Peripheral blood samples were taken at the time of initial diagnosis, prior to any treatment. TCR V-J signatures able to tell the groups apart were searched for in a discovery cohort of 100 patients, of whom roughly 42 had Graves' ophthalmopathy and more than 55 had stable Graves' hyperthyroidism. Prospective prediction of ophthalmopathy was tested in an independent validation cohort consisting of 18 to 20 hyperthyroidism patients and approximately 16 patients who later progressed to ophthalmopathy. The 75 to 100 discovery patients were randomly split 7:3 into training and test sets. In several Graves' hyperthyroidism patients, the study also compared T-cell repertoires from thyroid tissue with T-cell repertoires from blood. After sampling, hyperthyroidism patients received methimazole starting at 30 mg daily, and ophthalmopathy patients received high-dose intravenous methylprednisolone. The paper describes TCR Vbeta CDR3 sequencing of roughly 130 peripheral blood samples, made up of about 41 ophthalmopathy patients, over 70 hyperthyroidism patients and roughly 17 progressor patients. General findings and caveats noted by the study authors: Most expanded thyroid clonotypes (frequency above 0.001) were also found in blood, which suggests that blood repertoires may mirror thyroid immune responses. In cross-validation, a model built on a 13 V-J signature told ophthalmopathy apart from stable hyperthyroidism with just under 90% sensitivity and approximately 81% specificity, and in testing the same model reached 80%/75%. In validation, the model predicted progression to ophthalmopathy a median of about 5.9 months before onset, with approximately 71% sensitivity and roughly 77% specificity. No statistical method was used to set the sample size in advance, and investigators knew the group allocation.

Graves' hyperthyroidism was defined as stable when no progression to ophthalmopathy occurred over 18 months of follow-up. Hyperthyroidism patients were newly diagnosed, had a disease duration of under 2 months, and were aged 18 to 65 years. The study excluded patients with uncontrolled infections, other autoimmune diseases, pregnancy or lactation. Diagnoses were based on clinical symptoms, serum thyroxine and TRAb, thyroid ultrasound and orbital computed tomography. PBMCs were isolated from 7.5 to 10 ml of fresh peripheral blood by Ficoll-Paque density gradient centrifugation. Total RNA was extracted using Trizol reagent, and RNA quality was assessed on an Agilent 2100 Bioanalyzer. A distance of 4 bases separates the germline ends of V and J, which lose 0 bases and 8 bases respectively. CDR1 ENHRY and CDR2 SYGVKD were looked up in the germline V gene. Counted from cysteine to phenylalanine, this CDR3 has 12 amino acids. Of the read, only the CDR3 DNA is kept; its 36 bases are in frame from base 1.

This clonotype was seen many times. The antigen it recognizes is unknown. Per-nucleotide qualities are absent, and no much larger clonotype sits a single base away. TCR beta CDR3 regions were amplified from RNA transcripts. For the first round of RT-PCR on the TCR CDR3, the HTBI primer set was used together with the Qiagen OneStep RT-PCR kit. A second multiplex PCR round built the libraries, followed by size selection and purification. The libraries were sequenced on an Illumina HiSeq2000 using paired-end 100 bp reads. The original pipeline was this. SOAPnuke was used to process the raw data, throwing out any read that contained adapters or uncalled bases, had a mean Phred below 15, or lacked an exact constant-primer or identifier match. High-quality paired reads were merged with COPE v1.2.5, and unique nucleotide sequences were defined as clonotypes. MiTCR v1.1 was used to align clonotypes to the IMGT TRBV, TRBD and TRBJ reference segments. The analysis included only V-J combinations with a frequency above 0.0001, which together covered over 98% of the repertoires. The TCS score was defined as the ratio of F50 (clonal expansion) to E x V (chaos), calculated using BLOSUM62-based TCRdist between CDR3 peptides within each V-J. Welch's t-statistics and random forest reduced approximately 520 V-J features to about 12, which were used in a naive Bayes classifier (R e1071). Starting from the raw public reads, TCRdb applied fastp trimming at Q25, assembled clones with MiXCR and retained in-frame beta chains. All rows with the same CDR3 protein become a single entry with the most common DNA and genes. The V and J calls follow TCRdb's processing rather than the paper's. The sample profile shows 400,000 to 550,000 distinct CDR3 sequences; approximately 14% of them were found once. The ten largest clones add up to 15% to 20% of the sample.

The sample consisted of blood. The chain couples TRBV10-3 to TRBJ1-4, with the D gene uncertain. The source of this sequence is a woman between 18 and 29 years old with Graves' hyperthyroidism. The nucleotide sequence is given as TGTGCCATCAGTGAGTCTAGGGAAAAACTGTTTTTT. Its product reads: CAISESREKLFF.